This section outlines one T cell receptor (beta chain) sequence together with its context. Its antigen is unknown. This sample is part of a study of post-analysis software for immune sequencing data. Study-level results: Patients used five TRBV segments, including TRBV5-6, TRBV5-1 and TRBV20-1, more often than controls. Analysis by F measure revealed that same-batch samples clustered strongly together. There was significantly lower normalized Chao1 diversity in multiple sclerosis patients than in controls.

Prepared libraries of TCR beta cDNA carried unique molecular identifiers. TCRdb re-derived calls from the PCR reads in MiXCR, one entry per CDR3 protein. Here the sample spans roughly 400,000 distinct CDR3 sequences, approximately 37% being singletons. Germline V gene lookup returns CDR1 MDHEN and CDR2 SYDVKM. V shed 2 bases and J 8 bases; nucleotides not matched to a gene: 5. The CDR3 is 14 amino acids. V gene TRBV28 combines with J gene TRBJ2-5; TRBD1 aligns across 10 bases. The sample was blood. This clonotype was obtained from a girl aged 2 to 10 with multiple sclerosis. The CDR3 bases are TGTGCCAGCAGTTTAGACGGGACAGGGGCAACCCAGTACTTC. Amino acids: CASSLDGTGATQYF.